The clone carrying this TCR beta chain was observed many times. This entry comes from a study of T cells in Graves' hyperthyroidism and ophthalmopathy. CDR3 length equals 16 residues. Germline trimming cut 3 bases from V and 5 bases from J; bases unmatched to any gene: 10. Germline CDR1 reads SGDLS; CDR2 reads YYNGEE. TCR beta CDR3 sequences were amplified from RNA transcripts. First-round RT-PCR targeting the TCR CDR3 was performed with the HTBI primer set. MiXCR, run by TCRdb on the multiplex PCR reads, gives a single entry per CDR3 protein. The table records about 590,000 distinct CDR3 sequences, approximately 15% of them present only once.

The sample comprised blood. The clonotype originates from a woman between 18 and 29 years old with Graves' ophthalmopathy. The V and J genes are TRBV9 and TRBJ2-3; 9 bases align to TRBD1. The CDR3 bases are TGTGCCAGCAGCGCCTCCGGGACAGGGTATAAAGATACGCAGTATTTT. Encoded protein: CASSASGTGYKDTQYF.